This T cell receptor (beta chain) was observed in a study of blood T cell repertoires in COVID-19. Study in general: Samples of COVID-19 (acute and convalescent) were obtained from the United States, Italy and Spain.

Methods used by the authors: Amplifying reference gene primers gave estimates of nucleated cell counts. TCRdb keeps only in-frame clones here, not all; method: immunoSEQ multiplex PCR. V and J calls plus clone size are reproduced from that table; the DNA served to infer D and trimming. Of about 200,000 clones listed, 88% were seen once; the top ten hold about 1.7%. Per the germline V gene, CDR1 is SGHRS and CDR2 is YFSETQ. This CDR3 comprises 15 residues. Trimming removed 0 bases at V and 1 base at J, with 10 bases between. The TCR originated in a man between 18 and 35 years old with active or convalescent COVID-19. The chain uses TRBV5-1 and TRBJ1-1; D might be TRBD1 (5 bases). The sample taken for sequencing was peripheral blood. The CDR3 DNA sequence: TGCGCCAGCAGCTTGGGGGGACTGCGGAACACTGAAGCTTTCTTT. It is translated as CASSLGGLRNTEAFF.